This T cell receptor (beta chain) appears in the sequencing data of a study of T-cell memory formation after mild COVID-19. Overall study: In these data, TCR clusters were largely donor specific.

The CDR3 extends over 14 amino acids. V gave up 7 bases and J gave up 0 bases, with 13 bases separating them. Germline loops: CDR1 MNHEY, CDR2 SVGEGT. This clonotype has a handful of counts. As yet, its antigen is unknown. TCRdb re-derived calls from the 5' RACE reads in MiXCR, one entry per CDR3 protein. The sample holds more than 150,000 distinct CDR3 sequences; approximately 17% are singletons and the top ten take roughly 4%. Study results and limitations: Clones contracting across day 15 to 85 had a balanced CD4/CD8 profile; later expanding clones leaned CD4+.

The clonotype originates from a young man who had mild COVID-19 (a few samples of this study predate the infection). Cell type and time point are not known. Input material: PBMCs or a T cell subset sorted from them (not recorded which). This chain links TRBV6-2 or TRBV6-3 with TRBJ2-7; a possible D gene is TRBD1 (5 bases). The chain's CDR3 is CASTQGGSSYEQYF. The CDR3 region has the DNA TGTGCCAGCACCCAGGGCGGTAGCTCCTACGAGCAGTACTTC.